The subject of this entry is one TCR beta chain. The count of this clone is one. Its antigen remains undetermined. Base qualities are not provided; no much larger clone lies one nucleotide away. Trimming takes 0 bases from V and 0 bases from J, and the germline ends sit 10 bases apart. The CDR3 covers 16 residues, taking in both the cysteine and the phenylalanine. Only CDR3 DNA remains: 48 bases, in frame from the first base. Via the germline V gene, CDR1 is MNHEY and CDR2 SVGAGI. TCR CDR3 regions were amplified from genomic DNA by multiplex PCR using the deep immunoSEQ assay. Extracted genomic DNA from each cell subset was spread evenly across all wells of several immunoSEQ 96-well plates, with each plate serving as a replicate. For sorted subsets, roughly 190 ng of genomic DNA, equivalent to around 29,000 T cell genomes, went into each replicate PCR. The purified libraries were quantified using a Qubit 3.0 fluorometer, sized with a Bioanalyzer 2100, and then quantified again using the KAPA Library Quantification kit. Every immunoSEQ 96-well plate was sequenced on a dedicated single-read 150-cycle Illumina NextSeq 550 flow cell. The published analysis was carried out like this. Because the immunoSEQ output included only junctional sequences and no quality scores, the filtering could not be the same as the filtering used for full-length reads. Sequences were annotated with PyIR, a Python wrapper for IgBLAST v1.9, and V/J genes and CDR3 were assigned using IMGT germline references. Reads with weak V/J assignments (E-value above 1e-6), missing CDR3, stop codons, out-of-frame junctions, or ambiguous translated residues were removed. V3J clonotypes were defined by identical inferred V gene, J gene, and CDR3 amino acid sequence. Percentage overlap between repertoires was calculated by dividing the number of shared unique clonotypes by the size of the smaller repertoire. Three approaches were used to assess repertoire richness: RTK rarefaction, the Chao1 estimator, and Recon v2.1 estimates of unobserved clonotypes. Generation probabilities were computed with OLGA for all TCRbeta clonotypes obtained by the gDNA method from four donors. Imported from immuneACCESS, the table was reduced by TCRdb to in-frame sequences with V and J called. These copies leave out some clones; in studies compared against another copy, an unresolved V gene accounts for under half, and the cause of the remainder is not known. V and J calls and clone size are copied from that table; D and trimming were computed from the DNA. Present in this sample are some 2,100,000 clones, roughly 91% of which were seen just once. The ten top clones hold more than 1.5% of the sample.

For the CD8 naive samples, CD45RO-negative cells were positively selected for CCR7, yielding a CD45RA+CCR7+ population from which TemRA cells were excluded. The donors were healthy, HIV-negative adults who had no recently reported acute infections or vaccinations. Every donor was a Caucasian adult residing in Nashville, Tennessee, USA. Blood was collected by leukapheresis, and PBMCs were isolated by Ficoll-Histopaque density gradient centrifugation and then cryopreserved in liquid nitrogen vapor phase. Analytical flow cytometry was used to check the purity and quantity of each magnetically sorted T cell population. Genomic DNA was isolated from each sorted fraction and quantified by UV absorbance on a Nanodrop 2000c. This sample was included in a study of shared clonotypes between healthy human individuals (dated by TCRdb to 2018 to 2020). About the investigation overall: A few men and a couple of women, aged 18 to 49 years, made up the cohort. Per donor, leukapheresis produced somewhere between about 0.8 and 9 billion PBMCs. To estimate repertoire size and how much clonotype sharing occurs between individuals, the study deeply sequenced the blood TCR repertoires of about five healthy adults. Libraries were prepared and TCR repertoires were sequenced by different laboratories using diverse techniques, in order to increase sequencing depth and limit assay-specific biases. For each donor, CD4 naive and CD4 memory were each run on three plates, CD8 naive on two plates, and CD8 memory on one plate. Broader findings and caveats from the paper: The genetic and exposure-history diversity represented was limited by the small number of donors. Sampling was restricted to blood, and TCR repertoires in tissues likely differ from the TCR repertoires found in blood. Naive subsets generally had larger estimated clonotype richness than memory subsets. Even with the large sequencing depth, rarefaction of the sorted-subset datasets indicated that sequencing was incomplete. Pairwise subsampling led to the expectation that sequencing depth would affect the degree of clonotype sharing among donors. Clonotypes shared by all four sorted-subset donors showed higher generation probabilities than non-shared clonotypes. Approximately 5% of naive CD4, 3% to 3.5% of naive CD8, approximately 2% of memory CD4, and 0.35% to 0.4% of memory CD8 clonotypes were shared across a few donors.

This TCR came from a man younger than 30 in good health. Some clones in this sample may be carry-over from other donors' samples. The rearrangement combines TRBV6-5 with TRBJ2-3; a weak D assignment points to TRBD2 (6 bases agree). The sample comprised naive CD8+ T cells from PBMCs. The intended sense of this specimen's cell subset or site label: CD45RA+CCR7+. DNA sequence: TGTGCCAGCAGTTACTCCGGGGGAACTAGCACAGATACGCAGTATTTT. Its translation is CASSYSGGTSTDTQYF.